Listed below are T cell receptor beta chains from one sample, sequenced in a study of Ad26.COV2.S vaccination and SARS-CoV-2 variants. The data were produced by immunoSEQ multiplex PCR, yet TCRdb's version contains in-frame clones alone and is incomplete. The data contain roughly 380,000 clones, around nine tenths of them singletons. Sequencing was performed on peripheral blood, taken in a trial of Ad26.COV2.S vaccine versus placebo. Receptors were obtained from a person between 18 and 65 years old who received the Ad26.COV2.S COVID-19 vaccine or a placebo. CDR3s include the opening cysteine and the closing phenylalanine or tryptophan. Each record gives: D gene, J gene, clone size, V gene, CDR3 protein, CDR3 DNA. The D gene is left open where the match is weak. Clone size, where shown, is once, few, many, or a class for clones that have expanded.

>TRBD1|TRBJ2-7|NA|TRBV5-1
CASSITGTEKTYEQYF
TGCGCCAGCAGCATCACCGGGACAGAAAAGACCTACGAGCAGTACTTC
>NA|TRBJ2-5|NA|TRBV4-1
CASSQEPMGFQETQYF
TGCGCCAGCAGCCAAGAGCCAATGGGTTTCCAAGAGACCCAGTACTTC
>TRBD2|TRBJ2-1|NA|TRBV5-4
CASSLPLAGDPGNEQFF
TGTGCCAGCAGCTTGCCCCTAGCGGGGGACCCTGGGAATGAGCAGTTCTTC
>NA|TRBJ2-1|NA|TRBV21-1
CASSERHRPATSNEQFF
TGTGCCAGCAGCGAAAGACACAGGCCGGCCACGAGCAATGAGCAGTTCTTC
>NA|TRBJ2-5|once|TRBV9
CASSVGEILETQYF
TGTGCCAGCAGCGTAGGAGAAATACTGGAGACCCAGTACTTC
>NA|TRBJ2-3|NA|TRBV7-9
CASSLTAGDTQYF
TGTGCCAGCAGCTTGACGGCGGGAGATACGCAGTATTTT
>TRBD1|TRBJ1-2|NA|TRBV27
CASSTRTGSNYGYTF
TGTGCCAGCAGTACACGGACAGGTTCTAACTATGGCTACACCTTC
>NA|TRBJ2-7|once|TRBV20-1
CSAGAAEQYF
TGCAGTGCTGGAGCGGCCGAGCAGTACTTC
>NA|TRBJ1-6|NA|TRBV30
CAWIDGESSPLHF
TGTGCCTGGATCGACGGGGAAAGTTCACCCCTCCACTTT
>NA|TRBJ1-3|once|TRBV5-8
CASSFTGLPRAGNTIYF
TGTGCCAGCTCATTCACGGGACTCCCGAGGGCTGGAAACACCATATATTTT
>NA|TRBJ2-3|NA|TRBV7-2
CASSFSRGYTDTQYF
TGTGCCAGCAGCTTTTCCAGGGGATACACAGATACGCAGTATTTT
>NA|TRBJ1-5|once|TRBV7-2
CASSLKNSNQPQHF
TGTGCCAGCAGCCTTAAGAACAGCAATCAGCCCCAGCATTTT
>NA|TRBJ2-5|NA|TRBV5-6
CASSFVRHNPTETQYF
TGTGCCAGCAGCTTCGTTCGACACAACCCCACCGAGACCCAGTACTTC
>NA|TRBJ1-1|NA|TRBV7-2
CASSWGTGKGGTEAFF
TGTGCCAGCAGCTGGGGGACCGGTAAAGGGGGCACTGAAGCTTTCTTT
>NA|TRBJ2-2|NA|TRBV9
CASSVGQNTGELFF
TGTGCCAGCAGCGTAGGACAAAACACCGGGGAGCTGTTTTTT
>TRBD2|TRBJ2-3|NA|TRBV9
CASSVKRSGGDRDTQYF
TGTGCCAGCAGCGTAAAGAGGAGCGGGGGGGACCGAGATACGCAGTATTTT
>NA|TRBJ2-7|few|TRBV7-2
CASSNDRYEQYF
TGTGCCAGCAGCAACGACAGATACGAGCAGTACTTC